A selection of T cell receptor beta chains follows, all from one sample in a study of T cell repertoires in cytomegalovirus infection. A single record per CDR3 protein comes from TCRdb applying MiXCR to the reads. The repertoire consists of about 920,000 distinct CDR3 sequences, with more than 25% occurring once and the leading ten covering 11% to 15%. Antigen specificity for these receptors is unknown. The sample consisted of cultured CD8+ T cells from PBMCs, taken from culture after CMV antigen stimulation. Every receptor here comes from a human donor in good health (CMV status not recorded). Some clones in this sample may be carry-over from other donors' samples. The CDR3 runs from the conserved cysteine through the conserved F or W. The order of the fields is V gene, D gene, clone size, J gene, CDR3 protein, CDR3 DNA. The D gene is left open where the match is weak. Only part of the rows carry a size: once, few, many, or a class if the clone is expanded.

V: TRBV7-9
D: -
size: -
J: TRBJ1-2
CDR3: CASNSDSYYGYTF
DNA: TGTGCCAGCAACTCGGACAGCTACTATGGCTACACCTTC

V: TRBV6-2/TRBV6-3
D: TRBD2
size: -
J: TRBJ2-1
CDR3: CASSLRRGATSLSSYNEQFF
DNA: TGTGCCAGCAGTTTGAGGCGCGGGGCGACTAGCTTGAGCTCCTACAATGAGCAGTTCTTC

V: TRBV12-3/TRBV12-4
D: -
size: -
J: TRBJ2-7
CDR3: CASSLEGLPAYEQYF
DNA: TGTGCCAGCAGTTTAGAAGGACTGCCAGCCTACGAGCAGTACTTC

V: TRBV7-9
D: -
size: -
J: TRBJ1-1
CDR3: CASSHRGRLVGAFF
DNA: TGTGCCAGCTCTCACCGGGGCCGTCTAGTAGGAGCTTTCTTT

V: TRBV12-3/TRBV12-4
D: -
size: many
J: TRBJ1-2
CDR3: CASTKGELDYGYTF
DNA: TGTGCCAGTACTAAAGGGGAGTTGGACTATGGCTACACCTTC

V: TRBV5-1
D: -
size: few
J: TRBJ1-1
CDR3: CASRSAGSEAFF
DNA: TGCGCCAGCAGATCAGCCGGGAGTGAAGCTTTCTTT

V: TRBV9
D: -
size: -
J: TRBJ1-1
CDR3: CASSGEGGRNTEAFF
DNA: TGTGCCAGCAGCGGGGAGGGGGGGAGGAACACTGAAGCTTTCTTT

V: TRBV12-3/TRBV12-4
D: -
size: -
J: TRBJ1-5
CDR3: CASSLVGQPQQF
DNA: TGTGCCAGCAGTCTCGTGGGCCAGCCCCAGCAATTT

V: TRBV4-3
D: -
size: -
J: TRBJ2-3
CDR3: CASSQENKLVGSTDTQYF
DNA: TGCGCCAGCAGCCAAGAAAATAAACTGGTTGGTAGCACAGATACGCAGTATTTT

V: TRBV7-6
D: TRBD2
size: few
J: TRBJ2-1
CDR3: CASSAGLAGGDYNEQFF
DNA: TGTGCCAGCAGCGCGGGACTAGCGGGGGGCGACTACAATGAGCAGTTCTTC

V: TRBV12-3/TRBV12-4
D: -
size: -
J: TRBJ1-1
CDR3: CARSRTDNTEAFF
DNA: TGTGCCAGGAGCCGCACAGATAACACTGAAGCTTTCTTT

V: TRBV27
D: TRBD1
size: many
J: TRBJ1-1
CDR3: CASSPRDRENTEAFF
DNA: TGTGCCAGCAGTCCGAGGGACAGGGAGAACACTGAAGCTTTCTTT

V: TRBV9
D: TRBD1
size: few
J: TRBJ1-2
CDR3: CASSPKGGGGYTF
DNA: TGTGCCAGCAGCCCGAAAGGGGGCGGCGGCTACACCTTC

V: TRBV20-1
D: TRBD1
size: -
J: TRBJ2-7
CDR3: CSATGTGAAEQYF
DNA: TGCAGTGCTACCGGGACAGGGGCGGCCGAGCAGTACTTC

V: TRBV4-1
D: TRBD1
size: -
J: TRBJ1-1
CDR3: CASSRGQGVITEAFF
DNA: TGCGCCAGCAGCCGGGGACAGGGGGTGATCACTGAAGCTTTCTTT

V: TRBV28
D: TRBD1
size: -
J: TRBJ1-2
CDR3: CASSFSTGVGYTF
DNA: TGTGCCAGCAGTTTCTCGACAGGGGTCGGCTACACCTTC

V: TRBV7-4
D: -
size: -
J: TRBJ1-4
CDR3: CTSSWGHLNEKLFF
DNA: TGTACCAGCAGCTGGGGACACCTAAATGAAAAACTGTTTTTT

V: TRBV4-3
D: TRBD1
size: once
J: TRBJ2-2
CDR3: CASSQRGGRDTGELFF
DNA: TGCGCCAGCAGCCAACGAGGGGGCAGGGACACCGGGGAGCTGTTTTTT

V: TRBV6-5
D: TRBD1
size: few
J: TRBJ2-1
CDR3: CASSFSTGGSDEQFF
DNA: TGTGCCAGCAGTTTCTCGACAGGGGGCTCCGATGAGCAGTTCTTC

V: TRBV15
D: -
size: once
J: TRBJ1-5
CDR3: CATRNRAGSNQPQHF
DNA: TGTGCCACCAGGAATAGGGCCGGTAGCAATCAGCCCCAGCATTTT

V: TRBV6-1
D: -
size: few
J: TRBJ1-4
CDR3: CASNAGGVREKLFF
DNA: TGTGCCAGCAATGCGGGGGGCGTTCGTGAAAAACTGTTTTTT

V: TRBV7-6
D: -
size: many
J: TRBJ1-5
CDR3: CASSLGAWIEGWGQPQHF
DNA: TGTGCCAGCAGCTTAGGAGCCTGGATTGAGGGATGGGGTCAGCCCCAGCATTTT

V: TRBV29-1
D: -
size: -
J: TRBJ1-2
CDR3: CSVREGDYGYTF
DNA: TGCAGCGTGCGGGAGGGGGACTATGGCTACACCTTC

V: TRBV28
D: -
size: few
J: TRBJ1-5
CDR3: CASSLGATPQHF
DNA: TGTGCCAGCAGTTTGGGAGCTACGCCCCAGCATTTT

V: TRBV11-3
D: TRBD1
size: few
J: TRBJ2-3
CDR3: CASSLDFPGTGGTDTQYF
DNA: TGTGCCAGCAGCTTAGATTTCCCCGGGACAGGGGGGACAGATACGCAGTATTTT

V: TRBV2
D: TRBD2
size: -
J: TRBJ2-1
CDR3: CASSGSSGGSNEQFF
DNA: TGTGCCAGCAGTGGTTCTAGCGGGGGTTCTAATGAGCAGTTCTTC

V: TRBV7-9
D: -
size: -
J: TRBJ2-4
CDR3: CASSSSDGVGKNIQYF
DNA: TGTGCCAGCAGCTCTTCTGACGGGGTCGGCAAAAACATTCAGTACTTC

V: TRBV4-3
D: -
size: few
J: TRBJ2-3
CDR3: CASSQDRARYTDTQYF
DNA: TGCGCCAGCAGCCAAGATCGAGCGAGGTACACAGATACGCAGTATTTT

V: TRBV7-9
D: -
size: few
J: TRBJ1-4
CDR3: CASSEENEKLFF
DNA: TGTGCCAGCAGCGAAGAGAATGAAAAACTGTTTTTT

V: TRBV12-5
D: -
size: many
J: TRBJ1-1
CDR3: CASGAYGRLIMNTEAFF
DNA: TGTGCTAGTGGTGCTTATGGACGGCTTATAATGAACACTGAAGCTTTCTTT

V: TRBV6-1
D: TRBD1
size: -
J: TRBJ2-1
CDR3: CASSEEGQGDSYNEQFF
DNA: TGTGCCAGCAGTGAAGAGGGACAGGGGGACTCCTACAATGAGCAGTTCTTC

V: TRBV2
D: TRBD2
size: -
J: TRBJ2-3
CDR3: CASSPTSGASTDTQYF
DNA: TGTGCCAGCAGTCCGACTAGCGGGGCTAGCACAGATACGCAGTATTTT

V: TRBV7-6
D: -
size: many
J: TRBJ2-3
CDR3: CASSGPDLTQYF
DNA: TGTGCCAGCAGCGGGCCAGACCTAACGCAGTATTTT

V: TRBV6-2/TRBV6-3
D: -
size: few
J: TRBJ1-6
CDR3: CASSYHSSPLHF
DNA: TGTGCCAGCAGTTACCACAGTTCACCCCTCCACTTT

V: TRBV20-1
D: -
size: -
J: TRBJ2-1
CDR3: CSARDFRVNEQFF
DNA: TGCAGTGCTAGAGATTTCAGGGTCAATGAGCAGTTCTTC

V: TRBV5-1
D: -
size: -
J: TRBJ1-4
CDR3: CASSEILGTGEKLFF
DNA: TGCGCCAGCAGCGAGATACTGGGTACAGGGGAAAAACTGTTTTTT

V: TRBV20-1
D: -
size: -
J: TRBJ2-3
CDR3: CSAIGNGDATDTQYF
DNA: TGCAGTGCCATCGGGAACGGGGATGCCACAGATACGCAGTATTTT

V: TRBV14
D: -
size: -
J: TRBJ1-6
CDR3: CASSPQVRSSYNSPLHF
DNA: TGTGCCAGCAGCCCTCAGGTCCGAAGCTCCTATAATTCACCCCTCCACTTT

V: TRBV7-2
D: -
size: many
J: TRBJ2-1
CDR3: CASSLAWGRNNEQFF
DNA: TGTGCCAGCAGCTTAGCCTGGGGCCGCAACAATGAGCAGTTCTTC

V: TRBV7-9
D: -
size: -
J: TRBJ2-2
CDR3: CASSSISLATGELFF
DNA: TGTGCCAGCAGTTCTATCTCACTAGCCACCGGGGAGCTGTTTTTT

V: TRBV7-9
D: -
size: -
J: TRBJ2-2
CDR3: CASSPQQNTGELFF
DNA: TGTGCCAGCAGCCCGCAACAGAACACCGGGGAGCTGTTTTTT

V: TRBV27
D: -
size: -
J: TRBJ1-1
CDR3: CAGSLGAGREAFF
DNA: TGTGCCGGCAGTTTGGGGGCCGGACGTGAAGCTTTCTTT